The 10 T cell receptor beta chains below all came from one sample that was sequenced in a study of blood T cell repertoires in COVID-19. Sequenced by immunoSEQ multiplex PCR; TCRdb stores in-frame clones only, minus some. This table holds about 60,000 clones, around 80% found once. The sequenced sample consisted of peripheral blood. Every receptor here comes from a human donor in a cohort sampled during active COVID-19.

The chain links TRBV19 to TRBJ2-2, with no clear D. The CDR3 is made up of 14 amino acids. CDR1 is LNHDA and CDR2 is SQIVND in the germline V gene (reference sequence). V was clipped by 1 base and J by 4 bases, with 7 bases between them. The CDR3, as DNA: TGTGCCAGTAGTATAGGTATGGCCACCGGGGAGCTGTTTTTT. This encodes CASSIGMATGELFF.

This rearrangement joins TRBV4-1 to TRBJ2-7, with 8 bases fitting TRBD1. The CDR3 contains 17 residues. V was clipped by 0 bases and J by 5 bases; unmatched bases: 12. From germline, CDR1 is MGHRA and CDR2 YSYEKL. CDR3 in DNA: TGCGCCAGCAGCCAAGATGTCGGGGCAGGGGGCCTCAACGAGCAGTACTTC. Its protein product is CASSQDVGAGGLNEQYF.

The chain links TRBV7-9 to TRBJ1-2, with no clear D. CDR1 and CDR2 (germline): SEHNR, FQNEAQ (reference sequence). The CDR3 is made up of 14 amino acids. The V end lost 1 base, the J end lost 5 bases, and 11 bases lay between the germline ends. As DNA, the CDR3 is TGTGCCAGCAGCTTAGTGGCAGTACAATATGGCTACACCTTC. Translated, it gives CASSLVAVQYGYTF.

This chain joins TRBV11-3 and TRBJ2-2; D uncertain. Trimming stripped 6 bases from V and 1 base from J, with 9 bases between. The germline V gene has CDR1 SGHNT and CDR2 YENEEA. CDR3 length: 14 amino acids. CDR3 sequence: CASRLTVNTGELFF. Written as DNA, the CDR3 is TGTGCCAGCAGACTTACAGTGAACACCGGGGAGCTGTTTTTT.

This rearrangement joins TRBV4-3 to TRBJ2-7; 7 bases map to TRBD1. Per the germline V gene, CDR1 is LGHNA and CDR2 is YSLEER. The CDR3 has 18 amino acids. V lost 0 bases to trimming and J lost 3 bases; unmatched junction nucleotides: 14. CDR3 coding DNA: TGCGCCAGCAGCCAAGACCTCGTTCCGACGGGACAGATCTACGAGCAGTACTTC. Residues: CASSQDLVPTGQIYEQYF.

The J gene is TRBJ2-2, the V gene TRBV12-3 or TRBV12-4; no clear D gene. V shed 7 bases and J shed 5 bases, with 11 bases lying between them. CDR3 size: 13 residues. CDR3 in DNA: TGTGCCAGCACCTTGAGGTGGACCGGGGAGCTGTTTTTT. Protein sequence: CASTLRWTGELFF.

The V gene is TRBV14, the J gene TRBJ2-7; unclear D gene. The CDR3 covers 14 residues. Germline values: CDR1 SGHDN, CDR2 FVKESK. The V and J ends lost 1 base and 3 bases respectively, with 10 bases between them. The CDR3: CASSQGPSFYEQYF. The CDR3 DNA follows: TGTGCCAGCAGCCAAGGTCCGTCCTTCTACGAGCAGTACTTC.

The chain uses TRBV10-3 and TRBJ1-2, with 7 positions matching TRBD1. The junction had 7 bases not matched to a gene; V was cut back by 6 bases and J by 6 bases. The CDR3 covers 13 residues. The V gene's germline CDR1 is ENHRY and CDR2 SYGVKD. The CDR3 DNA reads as TGTGCCATCAGCGCCACAGGGGACAATGGCTACACCTTC. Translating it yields CAISATGDNGYTF.

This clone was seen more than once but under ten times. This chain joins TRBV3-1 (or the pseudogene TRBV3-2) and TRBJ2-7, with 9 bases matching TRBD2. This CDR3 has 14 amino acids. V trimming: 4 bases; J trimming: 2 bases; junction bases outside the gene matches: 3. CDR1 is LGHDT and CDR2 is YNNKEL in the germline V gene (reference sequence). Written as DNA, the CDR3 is TGTGCCAGCAGCCCATTAGCGGGGGCCTACGAGCAGTACTTC. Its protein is CASSPLAGAYEQYF.

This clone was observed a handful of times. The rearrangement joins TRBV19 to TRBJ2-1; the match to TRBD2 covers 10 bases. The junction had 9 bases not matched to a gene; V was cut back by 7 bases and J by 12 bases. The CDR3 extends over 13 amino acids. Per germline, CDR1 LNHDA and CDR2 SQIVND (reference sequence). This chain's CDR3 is CASTPLAGALQFF. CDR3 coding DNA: TGTGCCAGTACCCCTCTAGCGGGGGCCCTGCAGTTCTTC.